The rows below give T cell receptor beta chains drawn from one sample of a study of identifying expanded T cells in peripheral blood. Some clones are missing from TCRdb's copy, which holds only in-frame ones; the method was immunoSEQ multiplex PCR. Of about 94,000 clones in the sample, over 75% were seen once. Sequenced input: blood. These receptors all stem from a person aged 18 to 70 in good health. CDR3s include the opening cysteine and the closing phenylalanine or tryptophan. D genes are given only for firm matches. Rows may omit the clone size; those that give it use once, few, many or a size class.

len	v_gene	d_gene	j_gene	abundance	CDR3aa	CDR3nt
13	TRBV7-2	NA	TRBJ2-5	NA	CASSPRGHETQYF	TGTGCCAGCAGCCCCAGAGGTCACGAGACCCAGTACTTC
14	TRBV19	NA	TRBJ2-3	NA	CASSSPGGTDTQYF	TGTGCCAGTAGTTCCCCAGGGGGGACAGATACGCAGTATTTT
16	TRBV27	NA	TRBJ2-1	NA	CASSFMGAGERNEQFF	TGTGCCAGCAGTTTCATGGGGGCGGGAGAGAGGAATGAGCAGTTCTTC
15	TRBV7-9	TRBD1	TRBJ1-6	NA	CASSQGQGTSSPLHF	TGTGCCAGCAGCCAAGGACAGGGAACGAGTTCACCCCTCCACTTT
15	TRBV7-9	TRBD2	TRBJ2-1	NA	CASSLGSGPENEQFF	TGTGCCAGCAGCTTAGGTAGCGGGCCCGAGAATGAGCAGTTCTTC
14	TRBV5-4	NA	TRBJ1-1	few	CASSLEGGNTEAFF	TGTGCCAGCAGCTTGGAAGGGGGAAACACTGAAGCTTTCTTT
14	TRBV18	NA	TRBJ1-3	NA	CASSPDMSGNTIYF	TGTGCCAGCTCACCGGACATGTCTGGAAACACCATATATTTT
13	TRBV5-1	NA	TRBJ2-2	NA	CASSRDRAGELFF	TGCGCCAGCAGCAGGGACCGGGCCGGGGAGCTGTTTTTT
17	TRBV14	NA	TRBJ1-3	NA	CASSQDPGTNPGNTIYF	TGTGCCAGCAGCCAAGACCCCGGCACAAACCCTGGAAACACCATATATTTT
16	TRBV5-1	NA	TRBJ2-3	NA	CASSLDPRRGTDTQYF	TGCGCCAGCAGCTTGGACCCCCGCCGCGGCACAGATACGCAGTATTTT
16	TRBV27	NA	TRBJ2-1	NA	CASSPWSQSKFNEQFF	TGTGCCAGCAGTCCTTGGAGTCAGTCGAAGTTCAATGAGCAGTTCTTC
15	TRBV6-1	NA	TRBJ1-5	few	CASSGPGLGNQPQHF	TGTGCCAGCAGTGGTCCAGGGCTTGGCAATCAGCCCCAGCATTTT
15	TRBV27	TRBD1	TRBJ1-2	NA	CASSLRTGTNYGYTF	TGTGCCAGCAGTTTAAGGACAGGCACTAACTATGGCTACACCTTC
15	TRBV18	NA	TRBJ1-2	NA	CASSPGIQGNYGYTF	TGTGCCAGCTCACCAGGGATTCAGGGGAACTATGGCTACACCTTC
14	TRBV7-9	NA	TRBJ1-2	NA	CASSLQGQTYGYTF	TGTGCCAGCAGCTTACAAGGACAGACCTATGGCTACACCTTC
14	TRBV2	TRBD1	TRBJ1-1	once	CASSPGQGFTEAFF	TGTGCCAGCAGTCCGGGACAGGGGTTCACTGAAGCTTTCTTT
15	TRBV11-3	NA	TRBJ2-7	NA	CASSQSGGPYWEQYF	TGTGCCAGCAGCCAATCCGGGGGGCCCTATTGGGAGCAGTACTTC
16	TRBV5-1	NA	TRBJ1-4	NA	CASSVAGATTNEKLFF	TGCGCCAGCAGCGTGGCAGGGGCTACGACTAATGAAAAACTGTTTTTT
15	TRBV5-8	TRBD1	TRBJ2-1	NA	CASSSPRTGDNEQFF	TGTGCCAGCAGCTCGCCGAGGACAGGGGACAATGAGCAGTTCTTC
15	TRBV30	NA	TRBJ2-3	once	CAWTQQITGTDTQYF	TGTGCCTGGACCCAACAAATAACGGGGACAGATACGCAGTATTTT
12	TRBV10-3	NA	TRBJ2-1	NA	CAISETRVEQFF	TGTGCCATCAGTGAGACCAGGGTTGAGCAGTTCTTC
17	TRBV15	NA	TRBJ2-2	NA	CATSRDRGGSNTGELFF	TGTGCCACCAGCAGAGATCGCGGAGGATCGAACACCGGGGAGCTGTTTTTT
14	TRBV10-1	NA	TRBJ1-1	once	CASPTRGGNTEAFF	TGCGCCAGCCCAACGCGCGGAGGTAACACTGAAGCTTTCTTT
14	TRBV19	NA	TRBJ1-4	NA	CASSIIGYNEKLFF	TGTGCCAGTAGTATAATAGGCTATAATGAAAAACTGTTTTTT
15	TRBV30	NA	TRBJ1-5	NA	CAWGPTWGGNQPQHF	TGTGCCTGGGGGCCGACCTGGGGTGGCAATCAGCCCCAGCATTTT
16	TRBV10-3	NA	TRBJ2-2	NA	CAISEGGVTNTGELFF	TGTGCCATCAGTGAAGGCGGAGTTACGAACACCGGGGAGCTGTTTTTT
17	TRBV5-1	NA	TRBJ2-7	few	CASSSEKGLAQSYEQYF	TGCGCCAGCAGCTCGGAGAAGGGACTGGCTCAATCCTACGAGCAGTACTTC
13	TRBV2	NA	TRBJ2-7	NA	CASSDRWTYEQYF	TGTGCCAGCAGTGACAGGTGGACCTACGAGCAGTACTTC